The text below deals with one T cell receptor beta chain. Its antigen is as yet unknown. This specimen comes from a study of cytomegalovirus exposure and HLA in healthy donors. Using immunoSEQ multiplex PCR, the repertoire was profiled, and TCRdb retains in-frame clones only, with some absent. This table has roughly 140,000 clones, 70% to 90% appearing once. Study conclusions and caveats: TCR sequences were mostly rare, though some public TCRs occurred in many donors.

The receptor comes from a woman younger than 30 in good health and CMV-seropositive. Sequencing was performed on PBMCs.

For the CDR3, the DNA is TGTGCCATCAGCGGGACTAGCGGGAGGGCTTACAATGAGCAGTTCTTC. Protein: CAISGTSGRAYNEQFF. This sequence joins TRBV10-3 and TRBJ2-1; 16 bases line up with TRBD2. Looked up from germline, CDR1 is ENHRY and CDR2 is SYGVKD. After removal of 6 bases from V and 4 bases from J, the junction contained 3 bases not matched to a gene. The CDR3 consists of 16 residues.